This TCR beta chain was retrieved from a study of CD4+ T cells in melanoma (dated by TCRdb to between 2022 and 2023). Regarding the complete study: The study examined neoantigen-specific CD4+ T cells in human melanoma. General conclusions and limits of the study: According to the report, neoantigen-specific CD4+ T cells in melanoma displayed diverse differentiation states. Neoantigen-specific CD4+ T cells were reported to be correlated with the function of CD8+ T cells, macrophages and B cells.

To prepare the library, the immunoSEQ multiplex PCR assay was applied. Imported from immuneACCESS, the table was reduced by TCRdb to in-frame sequences with V and J called. These copies leave out some clones; in studies compared against another copy, an unresolved V gene accounts for under half, and the cause of the remainder is not known. The sample profile shows some 12,000 clones; 60% to 75% of them were found once. The top ten hold just under 9.5% of the sample. This clone was detected only a few times. No antigen is known for it. No clone much larger than this one lies a single base away; base qualities are absent. Donors were patients with melanoma. From the cysteine up to the phenylalanine, the CDR3 has a length of 16 residues. Solely the CDR3 DNA is kept, with 48 bases framed from the first base. Via the germline V gene, CDR1 is SGHTA and CDR2 FQGTGA. V is shortened by 2 bases, J by 1 base, and the region joining them spans 9 bases.

This clonotype was obtained from a human donor with melanoma. Sequences were obtained from cells from a culture (not recorded whether cultured in vitro). The chain joins TRBV7-3 to TRBJ2-6; matching of 6 bases hints at TRBD2 as the D gene. The CDR3 has the sequence CASSLGGTSGANVLTF. The nucleotides read TGTGCCAGCAGCTTAGGCGGGACGTCTGGGGCCAACGTCCTGACTTTC.